The next 10 T cell receptor beta chains were all read from a single sample in a study of shared clonotypes between healthy human individuals. Repertoires were generated with immunoSEQ multiplex PCR, while TCRdb's copy carries only in-frame clones and drops some. The profile shows about 2.3 million clones, 93% of them singletons. The sequenced sample consisted of naive CD4+ T cells from PBMCs. As for subset: CD45RA+ positively selected. All receptors derive from a man in his late teens or twenties in good health. Some clones in this sample may be carry-over from other donors' samples.

The chain combines TRBV2 with TRBJ2-3; D unclear. V gave up 5 bases and J gave up 1 base, with 13 bases separating them. Germline-derived CDR1 and CDR2 are SNHLY and FYNNEI. The CDR3 contains 15 residues. The CDR3 is CASSLSGSGTDTQYF. Here the CDR3 DNA reads TGTGCCAGCAGTTTGTCGGGCTCTGGCACAGATACGCAGTATTTT.

The J gene is TRBJ2-1, the V gene TRBV10-3; 11 nucleotides line up with TRBD1. CDR1 and CDR2 from the germline V gene are ENHRY and SYGVKD. Unmatched junction bases numbered 7, after V lost 8 bases and J lost 4 bases. This CDR3 has 15 amino acids. The CDR3 coding sequence is TGTGCCATCGCCCGGACAGGGGGCGAGTACAATGAGCAGTTCTTC. Protein sequence: CAIARTGGEYNEQFF.

The chain carries TRBV10-3 and TRBJ2-1, with 9 bases lining up with TRBD2. The CDR3 loop spans 13 amino acids. Germline assignment: CDR1 ENHRY and CDR2 SYGVKD. CDR3 in DNA: TGTGCATTGGGCGGGAGGGCCGACAATGAGCAGTTCTTC. This gives the protein CALGGRADNEQFF.

This clone appeared a single time. The chain uses TRBV30 and TRBJ1-2; no definite D call. CDR3 length equals 13 residues. The V and J ends lost 3 bases and 8 bases respectively, with 16 bases between them. Germline V gene sequence: CDR1 GTSNPN, CDR2 SVGIG (reference sequence). The CDR3 DNA reads TGTGCCTGGAGCCACCCGTTTGGAAGCGGCTACACCTTC. It yields the protein CAWSHPFGSGYTF.

The J gene is TRBJ2-5, the V gene TRBV7-9; D perhaps matches TRBD1 (6 bases). Germline CDR1 is SEHNR and CDR2 is FQNEAQ (reference sequence). This CDR3 has 15 amino acids. Between the trimmed V and J ends, which lost 7 bases and 5 bases, there was a span of 20 bases. CDR3 residues: CASTSTGSPRETQYF. Here the CDR3 DNA reads TGTGCCAGCACCTCAACAGGGTCCCCGCGGGAGACCCAGTACTTC.

The J gene is TRBJ1-1, the V gene TRBV5-1; D gene ambiguous. The CDR3 spans 14 residues. The V gene's germline CDR1 is SGHRS and CDR2 YFSETQ. Trimming shortened V by 0 bases and J by 6 bases, and 12 bases separated the two germline ends. CDR3: CASSLGTEGSEAFF. The DNA of the CDR3 is TGCGCCAGCAGCTTGGGAACAGAAGGCTCTGAAGCTTTCTTT.

This rearrangement joins TRBV6-1 to TRBJ2-2; D gene unclear. The CDR3 spans 14 residues. From germline, CDR1 is MNHNS and CDR2 SASEGT. V was pared by 7 bases and J by 6 bases, with 15 bases between. CDR3 in amino acids: CASTVQVAAGELFF. The CDR3 coding sequence is TGTGCCAGCACGGTGCAGGTGGCGGCCGGGGAGCTGTTTTTT.

The V and J genes are TRBV11-2 and TRBJ2-5; D is uncertain. The CDR3 is 13 amino acids. Trimming cost V 2 bases and J 4 bases, with 8 bases left between them. Looked up from germline, CDR1 is SGHAT and CDR2 is FQNNGV. The CDR3 region has the DNA TGTGCCAGCAGCTTAAGGTCCCGAGAGACCCAGTACTTC. Its protein product is CASSLRSRETQYF.

This rearrangement joins TRBV28 to TRBJ2-1; TRBD1 agrees at 10 bases. The CDR3 length is 14 residues. The V gene end was trimmed by 7 bases and the J gene end by 7 bases; junction bases not matched to a gene: 7. The germline V gene encodes CDR1 MDHEN and CDR2 SYDVKM. In DNA form, the CDR3 reads TGTGCCAGCAATGTCTGGGGACAGGGGAATGAGCAGTTCTTC. This codes for CASNVWGQGNEQFF.

This sequence joins TRBV29-1 and TRBJ1-2; TRBD1 matches at 10 bases. This CDR3 is built from 14 residues. Unmatched junction bases numbered 1, after V lost 1 base and J lost 2 bases. CDR1 is SQVTM and CDR2 is ANQGSEA in the germline V gene. The CDR3 reads CSVEGTGGNYGYTF. CDR3 DNA: TGCAGCGTTGAAGGGACAGGGGGAAACTATGGCTACACCTTC.